The next 13 T cell receptor beta chains were all read from a single sample in a study of T cell responses to AZD1222 COVID-19 vaccine. The table came from immunoSEQ multiplex PCR; TCRdb's copy has only in-frame clones and leaves some out. There are about 140,000 clones in the sample; roughly 88% occur only once, and more than 7% lies in the top ten. The specimen was peripheral blood, collected on day 0 of AZD1222 vaccination. These receptor sequences come from an adult in good health.

The chain employs TRBV27 and TRBJ1-3, with 12 nucleotides matching TRBD1. Germline assignment: CDR1 MNHEY and CDR2 SMNVEV (reference sequence). With 8 bases clipped from V and 0 bases from J, the junction kept 20 bases outside the gene matches. The length of the CDR3 is 21 residues. CDR3 sequence (DNA): TGTGCCAGCGACCGGGACAGGGGGCTTCGGATATATTTACCCTCTGGAAACACCATATATTTT. Translation gives CASDRDRGLRIYLPSGNTIYF.

The rearrangement joins TRBV6-1 to TRBJ2-3; tentative D call: TRBD2 (7 bases). Germline-derived CDR1 and CDR2 are MNHNS and SASEGT. CDR3 length: 16 amino acids. V was clipped by 2 bases and J by 0 bases, with 12 bases between them. The CDR3 is CASSEWGGPSTDTQYF. The CDR3 coding sequence is TGTGCCAGCAGTGAATGGGGGGGCCCCAGCACAGATACGCAGTATTTT.

The rearrangement uses TRBV9 and TRBJ2-1, with 10 bases matching TRBD2. The trim removed 3 bases at V and 3 bases at J, leaving 9 bases unmatched. CDR3 length: 17 residues. Germline lookup yields CDR1 SGDLS and CDR2 YYNGEE. CDR3 DNA: TGTGCCAGCAGCGGTAGGACGGGACTAGCGATCTACAATGAGCAGTTCTTC. Translated: CASSGRTGLAIYNEQFF.

This rearrangement joins TRBV11-3 to TRBJ2-1; D perhaps matches TRBD2 (5 bases). Trimming pared 3 bases from V and 10 bases from J, leaving 13 bases between. The CDR3 has 13 residues. Germline lookup yields CDR1 SGHNT and CDR2 YENEEA. CDR3 loop: CASSFSGLGEQFF. The CDR3 DNA sequence: TGTGCCAGCAGCTTCTCGGGATTGGGCGAGCAGTTCTTC.

The chain couples TRBV6-5 to TRBJ1-1; possible D gene TRBD1, 5 bases. V lost 7 bases to trimming and J lost 8 bases, with 14 bases between them. The CDR3 runs to 12 residues. The V gene's germline CDR1 is MNHEY and CDR2 SVGAGI. The CDR3 coding sequence is TGTGCCAGCAAATCAGAGGGGTTCGAAGCTTTCTTT. Its protein is CASKSEGFEAFF.

The chain links TRBV9 to TRBJ2-5; D gene unclear. Looked up from germline, CDR1 is SGDLS and CDR2 is YYNGEE. This CDR3 has 13 amino acids. V was shortened by 1 base and J by 2 bases, with 6 bases between the two germline ends. The CDR3 sequence is CASSVSRQETQYF. For the CDR3, the DNA is TGTGCCAGCAGCGTAAGTAGACAAGAGACCCAGTACTTC. The full variable domain, in which reference TRBV9 and TRBJ2-5 provide the parts outside the CDR3, is DSGVTQTPKHLITATGQRVTLRCSPRSGDLSVYWYQQSLDQGLQFLIQYYNGEERAKGNILERFSAQQFPDLHSELNLSSLELGDSALYFCASSVSRQETQYFGPGTRLLVL.

The chain joins TRBV30 to TRBJ1-4, with D hard to call. The ends were cut back, 2 bases at V and 7 bases at J, with 5 bases in the middle. The CDR3 extends over 11 amino acids. Germline CDR1 and CDR2: GTSNPN and SVGIG (reference sequence). The CDR3 protein is CAWSHTEKLFF. CDR3 in DNA: TGTGCCTGGAGTCATACTGAAAAACTGTTTTTT.

The chain uses TRBV4-2 and TRBJ1-2; no clear D gene. This CDR3 spans 19 amino acids. CDR1 is LGHNA, CDR2 YNFKEQ, per germline. Trimming removed 0 bases at V and 4 bases at J, with 24 bases between. In nucleotides, the CDR3 is TGTGCCAGCAGCCAAGAAGGAGGCTGGATATCGACTCTGGTCTATGGCTACACCTTC. Its protein is CASSQEGGWISTLVYGYTF.

This clone was counted a single time. This chain connects TRBV7-6 to TRBJ1-1; the D gene is possibly TRBD1 (6 bases). The germline V and J ends were trimmed by 5 bases and 0 bases, with 13 bases remaining between them. The CDR3 length is 15 residues. Germline V lookup: CDR1 SGHVS, CDR2 FNYEAQ. The CDR3 loop reads CASSAQGSLNTEAFF. The CDR3, as DNA: TGTGCCAGCAGCGCCCAGGGGTCCCTGAACACTGAAGCTTTCTTT.

This clone was observed once. The V call is TRBV12-5, the J call TRBJ1-1; 9 nucleotides agree with TRBD1. The CDR3 has 14 residues. Germline V lookup: CDR1 LGHNT, CDR2 FRNRAP. V shed 6 bases, J shed 4 bases, and the junction held 6 bases outside the gene matches. CDR3 nucleotide sequence: TGTGCTAGTGGGGGAACAGGGGGCATCACTGAAGCTTTCTTT. It encodes CASGGTGGITEAFF.

The chain combines TRBV27 with TRBJ1-1, with D perhaps matching TRBD1 (6 bases). Germline CDR1 reads MNHEY; CDR2 reads SMNVEV (reference sequence). V was clipped by 5 bases and J by 5 bases, with 12 bases between them. The CDR3 contains 13 residues. The CDR3 region is CASSVGRGTEAFF. The CDR3 coding sequence is TGTGCCAGCAGTGTCGGGAGGGGGACTGAAGCTTTCTTT.

The CDR3 DNA follows: TGTGCCAGCAGTTACGTGGGGGGGTGGGTGAACACTGAAGCTTTCTTT. Translation gives CASSYVGGWVNTEAFF. This chain uses TRBV6-5 with TRBJ1-1, with a tentative D call TRBD1 (5 bases). V shed 2 bases and J shed 0 bases, with 13 bases lying between them. Per the germline V gene, CDR1 is MNHEY and CDR2 is SVGAGI. The CDR3 consists of 16 residues.

V gene TRBV19 combines with J gene TRBJ1-3; no definite D call. Trimming pared 0 bases from V and 0 bases from J, leaving 9 bases between. The CDR3 consists of 16 residues. Germline V gene lookup returns CDR1 LNHDA and CDR2 SQIVND (reference sequence). In DNA, the CDR3 is TGTGCCAGTAGTATAGAGACGACAATCTCTGGAAACACCATATATTTT. It specifies CASSIETTISGNTIYF.